Listed below are T cell receptor beta chains from one sample, sequenced in a study of Graves' ophthalmopathy and Graves' hyperthyroidism. TCRdb reprocessed the multiplex PCR reads with MiXCR, giving one entry per CDR3 protein. The repertoire holds 650,000 to 900,000 distinct CDR3 sequences, with roughly two fifths as singletons. Sequenced input: peripheral blood. The receptor set was obtained from an adult man with Graves' ophthalmopathy. Each CDR3 is given with its conserved first and last residue. A D gene is named only where the DNA matches it firmly. The size field is filled for only some rows; it gives once, few, many or a size class.

D	size	V	J	CDR3	DNA
TRBD1	-	TRBV10-3	TRBJ1-6	CASSYRGRSPLHF	TGTGCCAGCAGTTACAGGGGGCGGTCACCCCTCCACTTT
-	many	TRBV19	TRBJ1-2	CASKRGPWDTF	TGTGCCAGTAAACGAGGACCTTGGGACACCTTC
TRBD2	many	TRBV7-2	TRBJ2-5	CASSLGTSGGQETQYF	TGTGCCAGCAGCTTGGGGACTAGCGGGGGCCAAGAGACCCAGTACTTC
-	-	TRBV25-1	TRBJ2-7	CASSLVGISYEQYF	TGTGCCAGCAGCTTAGTTGGGATTTCCTACGAGCAGTACTTC
TRBD1	many	TRBV29-1	TRBJ1-2	CSVEERGRGGYTF	TGCAGCGTTGAAGAGAGGGGGCGCGGTGGCTACACCTTC
TRBD1	few	TRBV7-9	TRBJ1-3	CASSHPGGSGNTIYF	TGTGCCAGCAGCCATCCAGGGGGCTCTGGAAACACCATATATTTT
-	many	TRBV25-1	TRBJ1-1	CASSDPGHGGTEAFF	TGTGCCAGCAGTGATCCCGGGCATGGGGGCACTGAAGCTTTCTTT
TRBD1	few	TRBV2	TRBJ2-1	CASSGQGWNEQFF	TGTGCCAGCAGTGGACAGGGGTGGAATGAGCAGTTCTTC
TRBD1	many	TRBV14	TRBJ1-4	CASRGDRSREKLFF	TGTGCCAGCAGGGGGGACAGGTCGCGGGAAAAACTGTTTTTT
TRBD1	-	TRBV3-1	TRBJ1-2	CAGRTTGGSSGYTF	TGTGCCGGCAGAACGACAGGGGGAAGTTCTGGCTACACCTTC
-	few	TRBV10-3	TRBJ1-3	CASSTGLAGNTIYF	TGTGCCAGCAGTACCGGACTGGCAGGAAACACCATATATTTT
-	-	TRBV2	TRBJ1-3	CASSLLFSLGGNTIYF	TGTGCCAGCAGTTTATTGTTTTCACTTGGTGGAAACACCATATATTTT
-	-	TRBV15	TRBJ1-1	CATSREQGAAGTEAFF	TGTGCCACCAGCAGAGAGCAGGGAGCCGCTGGAACTGAAGCTTTCTTT
-	-	TRBV20-1	TRBJ1-5	CSAVRGDQPQHF	TGCAGTGCCGTTAGGGGGGATCAGCCCCAGCATTTT
-	-	TRBV10-3	TRBJ1-5	CASSYQGLPQHF	TGTGCCAGCAGTTATCAGGGTTTGCCCCAGCATTTT
TRBD1	-	TRBV29-1	TRBJ2-7	CSVDAGTGLLDEQYF	TGCAGCGTTGATGCCGGGACAGGACTCCTTGACGAGCAGTACTTC
-	-	TRBV28	TRBJ2-5	CASSERTGPQYF	TGTGCCAGCAGTGAGCGGACCGGTCCCCAGTACTTC
-	-	TRBV15	TRBJ2-7	CATSRGARTYEQYF	TGTGCCACCAGCAGAGGGGCGAGAACCTACGAGCAGTACTTC
TRBD1	once	TRBV7-9	TRBJ1-2	CASSPDFFPGQMNTNYGYTF	TGCGCCAGCAGCCCCGACTTTTTTCCGGGACAGATGAACACTAACTATGGCTACACCTTC
-	-	TRBV6-5	TRBJ1-2	CASSYSGREDGYTF	TGTGCCAGCAGTTACTCGGGCAGGGAGGATGGCTACACCTTC
TRBD1	-	TRBV15	TRBJ1-2	CATSSRDRASGYTF	TGTGCCACCAGCAGTCGGGACAGGGCCTCTGGCTACACCTTC
TRBD1	few	TRBV7-6	TRBJ1-1	CASSLQIGQGRSKTEAFF	TGTGCCAGCAGCTTACAGATTGGACAGGGAAGGTCGAAAACTGAAGCTTTCTTT
TRBD1	few	TRBV10-2	TRBJ2-5	CASVPYRGETQYF	TGCGCCAGCGTTCCGTACAGGGGAGAGACCCAGTACTTC